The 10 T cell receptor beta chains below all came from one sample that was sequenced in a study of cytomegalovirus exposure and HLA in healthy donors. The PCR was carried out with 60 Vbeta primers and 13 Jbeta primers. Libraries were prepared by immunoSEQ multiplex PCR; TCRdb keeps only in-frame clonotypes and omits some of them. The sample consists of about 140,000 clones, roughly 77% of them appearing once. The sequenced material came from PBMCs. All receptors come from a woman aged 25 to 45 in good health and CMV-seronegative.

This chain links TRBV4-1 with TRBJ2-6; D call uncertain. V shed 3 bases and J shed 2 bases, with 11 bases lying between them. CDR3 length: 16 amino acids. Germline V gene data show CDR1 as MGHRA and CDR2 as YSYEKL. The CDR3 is CASSQALAAGANVLTF. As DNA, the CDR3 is TGCGCCAGCAGCCAGGCCCTGGCAGCTGGGGCCAACGTCCTGACTTTC.

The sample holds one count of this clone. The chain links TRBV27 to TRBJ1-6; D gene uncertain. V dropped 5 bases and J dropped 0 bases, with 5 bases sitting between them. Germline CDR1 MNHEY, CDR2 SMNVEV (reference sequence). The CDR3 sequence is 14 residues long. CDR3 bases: TGTGCCAGCAGTAAGAGCTCCTATAATTCACCCCTCCACTTT. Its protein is CASSKSSYNSPLHF.

CDR3 in amino acids: CASTPTGNTGELFF. The DNA for the CDR3 is TGCGCCAGCACCCCAACGGGGAACACCGGGGAGCTGTTTTTT. This chain links TRBV5-1 with TRBJ2-2; no definite D call. This CDR3 spans 14 amino acids. V lost 6 bases and J 1 base, leaving 10 bases between the germline ends. Germline lookup yields CDR1 SGHRS and CDR2 YFSETQ.

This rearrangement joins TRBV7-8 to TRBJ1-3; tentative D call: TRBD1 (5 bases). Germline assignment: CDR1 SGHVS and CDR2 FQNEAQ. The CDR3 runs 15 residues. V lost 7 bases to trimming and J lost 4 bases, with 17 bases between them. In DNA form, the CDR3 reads TGTGCCAGCAAAAGATCCAGGAGGGGCGGAAACACCATATATTTT. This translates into CASKRSRRGGNTIYF.

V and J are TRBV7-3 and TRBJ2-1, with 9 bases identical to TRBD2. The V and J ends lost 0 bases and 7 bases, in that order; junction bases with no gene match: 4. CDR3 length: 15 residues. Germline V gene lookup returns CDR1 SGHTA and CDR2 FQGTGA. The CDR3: CASSLTGGRVNEQFF. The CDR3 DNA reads TGTGCCAGCAGCTTAACGGGCGGGAGGGTGAATGAGCAGTTCTTC.

The CDR3 nucleotides read TGTGCCAGCAGTCACCCGCCGGTGGCAGGCCCCGTGGCTTACTACGAGCAGTACTTC. Its translation: CASSHPPVAGPVAYYEQYF. The chain couples TRBV28 to TRBJ2-7; D is ambiguous. V lost 5 bases to trimming and J lost 3 bases, with 29 bases between them. The germline V gene encodes CDR1 MDHEN and CDR2 SYDVKM. CDR3 size: 19 residues.

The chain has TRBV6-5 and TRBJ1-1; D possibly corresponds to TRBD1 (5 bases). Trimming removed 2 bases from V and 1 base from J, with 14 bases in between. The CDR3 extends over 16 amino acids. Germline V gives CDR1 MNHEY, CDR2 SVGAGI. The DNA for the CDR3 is TGTGCCAGCAGTTACCTCTTTGGGGCCAAGAACACTGAAGCTTTCTTT. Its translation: CASSYLFGAKNTEAFF.

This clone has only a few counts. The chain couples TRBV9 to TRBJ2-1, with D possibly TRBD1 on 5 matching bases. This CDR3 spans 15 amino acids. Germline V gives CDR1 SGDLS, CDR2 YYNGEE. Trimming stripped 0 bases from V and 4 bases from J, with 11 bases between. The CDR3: CASSVGLTGYNEQFF. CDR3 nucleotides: TGTGCCAGCAGCGTAGGCCTAACAGGTTACAATGAGCAGTTCTTC.

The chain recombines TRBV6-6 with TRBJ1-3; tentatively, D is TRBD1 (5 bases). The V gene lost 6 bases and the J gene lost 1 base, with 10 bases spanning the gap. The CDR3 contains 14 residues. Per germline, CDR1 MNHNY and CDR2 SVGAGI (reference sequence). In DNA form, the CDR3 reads TGTGCCAGCAGCTTAGGGGTTTCTGGAAACACCATATATTTT. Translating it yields CASSLGVSGNTIYF.

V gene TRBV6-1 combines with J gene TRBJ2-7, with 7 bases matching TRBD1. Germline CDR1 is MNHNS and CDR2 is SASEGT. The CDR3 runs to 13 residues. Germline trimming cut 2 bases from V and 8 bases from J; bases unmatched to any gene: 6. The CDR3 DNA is TGTGCCAGCAGTGAAAGGGGGCAGGGGAAGCAGTACGTC. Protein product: CASSERGQGKQYV.